Listed here are 15 T cell receptor beta chains from one sample, sequenced in a study of T cell responses to AZD1222 COVID-19 vaccine. TCRdb's table, derived via immunoSEQ multiplex PCR, lists solely in-frame clones and lacks some. The table records around 99,000 clones, around nine tenths of them present only once. The sample here was peripheral blood, taken on day 0 of AZD1222 vaccination. These receptors came from an adult in good health.

This chain joins TRBV2 and TRBJ2-1; 8 bases map to TRBD1. The germline gives CDR1 SNHLY, CDR2 FYNNEI. The V gene end was trimmed by 11 bases and the J gene end by 4 bases; junction bases not matched to a gene: 7. This CDR3 region has 13 residues. The CDR3 loop is CAGGQGSYNEQFF. In nucleotides, the CDR3 is TGTGCCGGCGGACAGGGCTCATACAATGAGCAGTTCTTC.

In its sample, this clone was seen once. The chain recombines TRBV5-1 with TRBJ1-4, with unresolved D. The CDR3 has 16 amino acids. Germline-derived CDR1 and CDR2 are SGHRS and YFSETQ. Trimming shortened V by 3 bases and J by 4 bases, and 16 bases separated the two germline ends. The CDR3 bases are TGCGCCAGCAGCTACGGAATTGGGTCGAATAATGAAAAACTGTTTTTT. Translating gives CASSYGIGSNNEKLFF.

The J gene is TRBJ1-4, the V gene TRBV3-1 (or the pseudogene TRBV3-2); a weak D match, TRBD1 (5 bases). This CDR3 has 20 residues. Germline CDR1 is LGHDT and CDR2 is YNNKEL (reference sequence). Deletions cut 4 bases from V and 0 bases from J, with 24 bases between. The CDR3 reads CASSLIAWGTGDATNEKLFF. In DNA form, the CDR3 reads TGTGCCAGCAGCCTAATTGCGTGGGGGACTGGGGATGCAACTAATGAAAAACTGTTTTTT.

The CDR3 sequence: CASSPKTEAFF. CDR3 sequence (DNA): TGTGCCAGCAGCCCCAAGACTGAAGCTTTCTTT. The gene calls are TRBV7-9 and TRBJ1-1; no clear D. Per the germline V gene, CDR1 is SEHNR and CDR2 is FQNEAQ (reference sequence). The V and J ends lost 5 bases and 5 bases respectively, with 6 bases between them. CDR3 length: 11 amino acids.

The rearrangement uses TRBV4-1 and TRBJ1-1, with 10 positions matching TRBD1. Trimming cost V 1 base and J 4 bases; bases outside gene matches: 9. CDR3 size: 17 residues. The V gene's germline CDR1 is MGHRA and CDR2 YSYEKL. CDR3 sequence reads: CASSQGETGGLRTEAFF. CDR3 nucleotide sequence: TGCGCCAGCAGCCAAGGTGAGACAGGGGGCCTCCGCACTGAAGCTTTCTTT.

The rearrangement links TRBV19 to TRBJ1-4; tentatively, D is TRBD1 (5 bases). Between the trimmed V and J ends, which lost 5 bases and 2 bases, there was a span of 12 bases. Per the germline V gene, CDR1 is LNHDA and CDR2 is SQIVND (reference sequence). CDR3 length equals 15 residues. CDR3 sequence (DNA): TGTGCCAGTAGTTTCCAGGGAGTCACTAATGAAAAACTGTTTTTT. Amino acid sequence: CASSFQGVTNEKLFF.

CDR3 DNA sequence: TGTGCCAGCAGTCCGGGACTCGGGTACACTGAAGCTTTCTTT. It encodes CASSPGLGYTEAFF. J is TRBJ1-1 and V is TRBV28, with D possibly TRBD1 on 5 matching bases. Trimming pared 5 bases from V and 3 bases from J, leaving 13 bases between. Germline CDR1 MDHEN, CDR2 SYDVKM. The length of the CDR3 is 14 residues.

This clone turned up a few times. The CDR3 loop reads CASSVDFGRNEQFF. In DNA form, the CDR3 reads TGTGCCAGCAGCGTAGATTTTGGTCGGAATGAGCAGTTCTTC. V and J are TRBV9 and TRBJ2-1; the D is unclear. Germline CDR1 and CDR2: SGDLS and YYNGEE. The CDR3 loop spans 14 amino acids. V lost 0 bases and J 7 bases, leaving 11 bases between the germline ends.

The chain links TRBV19 to TRBJ2-7; TRBD1 matches at 9 bases. After removal of 1 base from V and 7 bases from J, the junction contained 5 bases not matched to a gene. The germline CDR1 and CDR2 sequences are LNHDA and SQIVND (reference sequence). CDR3 length equals 14 residues. CDR3 in DNA: TGTGCCAGTAGTATAGCACAGGGGGCTTGGGAGCAGTACTTC. The encoded protein is CASSIAQGAWEQYF.

The V and J genes are TRBV27 and TRBJ1-2; 8 positions match TRBD1. J gave up 7 bases and V 5 bases, and 9 bases lay outside the gene matches. CDR1 is MNHEY, CDR2 SMNVEV, per germline (reference sequence). The CDR3 is 14 amino acids. The DNA of the CDR3 is TGTGCCAGCAGTCAGCAGGGGGCGGCTGGTGGCTACACCTTC. Translation gives CASSQQGAAGGYTF.

The CDR3 DNA reads TGTGCCAGCAGCGTAGACGTAGCGGGAGGGAGAAATGAGCAGTTCTTC. This gives the protein CASSVDVAGGRNEQFF. The rearrangement links TRBV9 to TRBJ2-1; 11 bases map to TRBD2. Germline V gene sequence: CDR1 SGDLS, CDR2 YYNGEE. V shed 0 bases, J shed 7 bases, and the junction held 6 bases outside the gene matches. The CDR3 sequence is 16 residues long.

This chain links TRBV28 with TRBJ1-2; D is unclear. In germline, CDR1 is MDHEN, CDR2 SYDVKM. The ends were cut back, 4 bases at V and 2 bases at J, with 5 bases in the middle. This CDR3 region has 12 residues. CDR3 nucleotides: TGTGCCAGCAGTTACTACAACTATGGCTACACCTTC. Translated, it gives CASSYYNYGYTF.

This clone was detected only a few times. This sequence joins TRBV15 and TRBJ1-2, with 10 bases matching TRBD1. Germline assignment: CDR1 LNHNV and CDR2 YYDKDF (reference sequence). Trimming removed 0 bases from V and 0 bases from J; junction bases left unmatched: 10. This CDR3 is built from 19 residues. DNA for the CDR3: TGTGCCACCAGCAGAGATCGGGGGACAGGGGTAGTCTCTAACTATGGCTACACCTTC. Protein product: CATSRDRGTGVVSNYGYTF.

This rearrangement joins TRBV5-1 to TRBJ2-2; D might be TRBD1 (6 bases). The CDR3 totals 17 residues. V lost 4 bases to trimming and J lost 4 bases, with 20 bases between them. Germline assignment: CDR1 SGHRS and CDR2 YFSETQ. The DNA for the CDR3 is TGCGCCAGCAGCCAGGGGTTCGGTTCGGGATCCACCGGGGAGCTGTTTTTT. It is translated as CASSQGFGSGSTGELFF.

The genes are TRBV9 and TRBJ1-1, with 7 bases lining up with TRBD1. Germline V gene data show CDR1 as SGDLS and CDR2 as YYNGEE. The junction had 4 bases not matched to a gene; V was cut back by 3 bases and J by 2 bases. The CDR3 is 14 residues long. The CDR3 bases are TGTGCCAGCAGCGGAAACAGGGGAAACACTGAAGCTTTCTTT. This codes for CASSGNRGNTEAFF. The full variable domain, in which reference TRBV9 and TRBJ1-1 provide the parts outside the CDR3, is DSGVTQTPKHLITATGQRVTLRCSPRSGDLSVYWYQQSLDQGLQFLIQYYNGEERAKGNILERFSAQQFPDLHSELNLSSLELGDSALYFCASSGNRGNTEAFFGQGTRLTVV.